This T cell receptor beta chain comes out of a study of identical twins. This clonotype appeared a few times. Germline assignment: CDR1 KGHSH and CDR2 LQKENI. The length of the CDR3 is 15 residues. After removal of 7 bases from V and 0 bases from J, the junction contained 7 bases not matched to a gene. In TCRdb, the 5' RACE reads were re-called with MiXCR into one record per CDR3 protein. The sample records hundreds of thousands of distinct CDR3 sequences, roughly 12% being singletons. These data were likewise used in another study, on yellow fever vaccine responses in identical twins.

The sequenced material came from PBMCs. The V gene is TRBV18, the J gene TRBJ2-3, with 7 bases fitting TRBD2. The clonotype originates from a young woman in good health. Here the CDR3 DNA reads TGTGCCAGCTTGACGGGAGGCACTAGCACAGATACGCAGTATTTT. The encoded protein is CASLTGGTSTDTQYF.